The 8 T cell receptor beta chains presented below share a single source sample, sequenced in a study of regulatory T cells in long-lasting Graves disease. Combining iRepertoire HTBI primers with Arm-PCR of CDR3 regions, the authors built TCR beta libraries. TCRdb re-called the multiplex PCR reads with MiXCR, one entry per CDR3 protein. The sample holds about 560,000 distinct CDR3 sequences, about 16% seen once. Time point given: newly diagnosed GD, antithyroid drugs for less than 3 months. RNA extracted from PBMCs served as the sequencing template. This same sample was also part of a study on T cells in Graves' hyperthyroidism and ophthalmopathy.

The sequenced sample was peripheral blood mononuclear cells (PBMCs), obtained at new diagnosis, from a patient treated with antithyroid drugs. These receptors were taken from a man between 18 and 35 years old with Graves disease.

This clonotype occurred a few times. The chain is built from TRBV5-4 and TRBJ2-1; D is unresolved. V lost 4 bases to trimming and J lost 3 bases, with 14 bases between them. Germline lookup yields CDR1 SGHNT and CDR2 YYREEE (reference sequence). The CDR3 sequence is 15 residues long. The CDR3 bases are TGTGCCAGCAGCGCACGTTGGGCGGACTACAATGAGCAGTTCTTC. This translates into CASSARWADYNEQFF.

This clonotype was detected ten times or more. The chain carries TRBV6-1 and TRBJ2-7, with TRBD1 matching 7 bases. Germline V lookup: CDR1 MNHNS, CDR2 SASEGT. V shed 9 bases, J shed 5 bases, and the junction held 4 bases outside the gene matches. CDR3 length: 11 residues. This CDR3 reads CARQGPHEQYF. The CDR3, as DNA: TGTGCCAGACAGGGGCCCCACGAGCAGTACTTC.

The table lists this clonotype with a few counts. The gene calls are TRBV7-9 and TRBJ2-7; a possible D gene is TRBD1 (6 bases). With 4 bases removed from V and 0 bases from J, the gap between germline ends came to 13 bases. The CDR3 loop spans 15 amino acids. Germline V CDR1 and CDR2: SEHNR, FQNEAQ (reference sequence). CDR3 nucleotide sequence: TGTGCCAGCAGCTACGTAGGACAGAGCTCCTACGAGCAGTACTTC. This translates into CASSYVGQSSYEQYF.

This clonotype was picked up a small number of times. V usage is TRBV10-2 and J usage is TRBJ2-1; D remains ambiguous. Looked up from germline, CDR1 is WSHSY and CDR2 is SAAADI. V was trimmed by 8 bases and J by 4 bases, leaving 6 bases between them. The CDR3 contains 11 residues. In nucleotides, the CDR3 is TGCGCCAGCGAGCAGTACAATGAGCAGTTCTTC. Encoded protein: CASEQYNEQFF.

This CDR3 reads CASSVQGSGNTIYF. In DNA, the CDR3 is TGTGCCAGCAGCGTCCAGGGCTCTGGAAACACCATATATTTT. V gene TRBV9 combines with J gene TRBJ1-3, with D tentatively TRBD1 (5 bases). The length of the CDR3 is 14 residues. The germline V and J ends were trimmed by 2 bases and 0 bases, with 6 bases remaining between them. Germline values: CDR1 SGDLS, CDR2 YYNGEE.

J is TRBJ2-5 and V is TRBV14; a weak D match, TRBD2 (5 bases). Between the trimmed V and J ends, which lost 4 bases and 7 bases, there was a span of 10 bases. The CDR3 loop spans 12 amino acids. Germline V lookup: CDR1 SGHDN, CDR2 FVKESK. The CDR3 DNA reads TGTGCCAGCAGCCCCTCCGCGGGGACCCAGTACTTC. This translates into CASSPSAGTQYF.

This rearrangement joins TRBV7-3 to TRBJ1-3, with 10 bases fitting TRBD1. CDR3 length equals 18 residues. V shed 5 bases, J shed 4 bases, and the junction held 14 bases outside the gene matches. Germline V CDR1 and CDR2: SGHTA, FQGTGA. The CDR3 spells CASSLLRPGQGWGNTIYF. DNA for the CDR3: TGTGCCAGCAGCCTACTGAGACCGGGACAGGGGTGGGGAAACACCATATATTTT.

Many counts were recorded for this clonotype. The CDR3 loop is CAWSFKGVETQYF. The CDR3 DNA reads TGTGCCTGGAGTTTCAAGGGGGTCGAGACCCAGTACTTC. V is TRBV30 and J is TRBJ2-5; D might be TRBD1 (6 bases). Germline V lookup: CDR1 GTSNPN, CDR2 SVGIG (reference sequence). V was pared by 2 bases and J by 5 bases, with 12 bases between. The CDR3 is 13 residues long.